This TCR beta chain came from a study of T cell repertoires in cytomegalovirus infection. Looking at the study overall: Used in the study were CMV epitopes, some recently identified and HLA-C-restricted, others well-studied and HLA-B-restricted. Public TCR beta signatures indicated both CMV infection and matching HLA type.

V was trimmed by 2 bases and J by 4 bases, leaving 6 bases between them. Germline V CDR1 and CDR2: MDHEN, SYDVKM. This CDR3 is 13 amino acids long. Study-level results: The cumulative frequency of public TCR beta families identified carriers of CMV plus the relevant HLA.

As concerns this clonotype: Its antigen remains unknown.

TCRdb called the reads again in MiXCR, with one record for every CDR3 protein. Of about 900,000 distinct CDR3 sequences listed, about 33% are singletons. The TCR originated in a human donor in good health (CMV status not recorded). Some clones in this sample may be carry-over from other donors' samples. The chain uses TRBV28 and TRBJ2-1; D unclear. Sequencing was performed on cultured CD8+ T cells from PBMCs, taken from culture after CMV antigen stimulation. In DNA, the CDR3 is TGTGCCAGCAGTTTACAGAATTACAATGAGCAGTTCTTC. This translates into CASSLQNYNEQFF.